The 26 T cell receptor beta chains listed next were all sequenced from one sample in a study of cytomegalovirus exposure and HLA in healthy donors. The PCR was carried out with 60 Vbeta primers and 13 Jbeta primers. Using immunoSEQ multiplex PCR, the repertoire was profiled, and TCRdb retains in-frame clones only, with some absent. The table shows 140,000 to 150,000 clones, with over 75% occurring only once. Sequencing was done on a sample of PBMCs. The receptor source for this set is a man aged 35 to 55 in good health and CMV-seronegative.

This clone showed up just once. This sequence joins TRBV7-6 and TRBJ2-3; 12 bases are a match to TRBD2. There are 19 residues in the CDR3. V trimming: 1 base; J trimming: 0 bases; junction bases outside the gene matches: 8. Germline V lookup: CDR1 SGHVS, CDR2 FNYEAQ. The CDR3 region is CASSLVLAGGWGSTDTQYF. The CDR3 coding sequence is TGTGCCAGCAGCTTAGTACTAGCGGGAGGTTGGGGTAGCACAGATACGCAGTATTTT.

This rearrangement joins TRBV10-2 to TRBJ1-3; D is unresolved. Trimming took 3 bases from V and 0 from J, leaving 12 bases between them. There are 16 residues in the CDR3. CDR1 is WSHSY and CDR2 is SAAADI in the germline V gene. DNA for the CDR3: TGCGCCAGCAGTGAAAGAGGGAACCCCTCTGGAAACACCATATATTTT. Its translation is CASSERGNPSGNTIYF.

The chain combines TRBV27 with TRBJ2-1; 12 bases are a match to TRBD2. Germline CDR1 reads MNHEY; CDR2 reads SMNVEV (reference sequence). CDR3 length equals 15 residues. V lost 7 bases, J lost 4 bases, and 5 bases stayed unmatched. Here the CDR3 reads CASNLAGGLYNEQFF. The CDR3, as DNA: TGTGCCAGCAACCTAGCGGGAGGGCTTTACAATGAGCAGTTCTTC.

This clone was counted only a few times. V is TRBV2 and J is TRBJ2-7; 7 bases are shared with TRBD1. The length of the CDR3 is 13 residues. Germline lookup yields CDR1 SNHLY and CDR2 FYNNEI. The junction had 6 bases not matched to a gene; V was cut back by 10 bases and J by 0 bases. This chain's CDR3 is CANRQGSSYEQYF. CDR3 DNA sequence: TGTGCCAACAGACAGGGAAGCTCCTACGAGCAGTACTTC.

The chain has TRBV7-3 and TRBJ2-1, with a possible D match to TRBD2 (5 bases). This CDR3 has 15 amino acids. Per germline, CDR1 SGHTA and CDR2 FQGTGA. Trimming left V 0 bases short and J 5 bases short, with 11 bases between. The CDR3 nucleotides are TGTGCCAGCAGCTTAACGATGGAGGTCCACAATGAGCAGTTCTTC. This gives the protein CASSLTMEVHNEQFF. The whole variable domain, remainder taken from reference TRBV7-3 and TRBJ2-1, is GAGVSQTPSNKVTEKGKYVELRCDPISGHTALYWYRQSLGQGPEFLIYFQGTGAADDSGLPNDRFFAVRPEGSVSTLKIQRTERGDSAVYLCASSLTMEVHNEQFFGPGTRLTVL.

The CDR3 loop is CASSLLTGETQYF. The CDR3 region has the DNA TGTGCCAGCAGTTTATTGACGGGAGAGACCCAGTACTTC. The genes are TRBV27 and TRBJ2-5; D remains unclear. The CDR3 runs to 13 residues. Trimming cost V 1 base and J 4 bases, with 7 bases left between them. Germline assignment: CDR1 MNHEY and CDR2 SMNVEV (reference sequence).

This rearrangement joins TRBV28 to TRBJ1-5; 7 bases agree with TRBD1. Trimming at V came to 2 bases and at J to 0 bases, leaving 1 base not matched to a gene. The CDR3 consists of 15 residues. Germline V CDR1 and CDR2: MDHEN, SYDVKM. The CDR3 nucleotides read TGTGCCAGCAGTTTAGGGACAGTTAGCAATCAGCCCCAGCATTTT. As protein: CASSLGTVSNQPQHF.

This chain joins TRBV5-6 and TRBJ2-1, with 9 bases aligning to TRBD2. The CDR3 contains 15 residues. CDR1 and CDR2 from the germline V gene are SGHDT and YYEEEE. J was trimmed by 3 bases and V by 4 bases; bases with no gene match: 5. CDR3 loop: CASSDSSGDYNEQFF. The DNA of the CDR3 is TGTGCCAGCAGCGACTCTAGCGGGGACTACAATGAGCAGTTCTTC.

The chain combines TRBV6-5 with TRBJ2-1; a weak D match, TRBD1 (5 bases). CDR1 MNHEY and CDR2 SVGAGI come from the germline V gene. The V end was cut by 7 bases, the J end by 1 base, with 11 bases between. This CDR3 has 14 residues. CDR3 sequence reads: CASTQGSSYNEQFF. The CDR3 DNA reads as TGTGCCAGCACGCAGGGAAGTTCCTACAATGAGCAGTTCTTC.

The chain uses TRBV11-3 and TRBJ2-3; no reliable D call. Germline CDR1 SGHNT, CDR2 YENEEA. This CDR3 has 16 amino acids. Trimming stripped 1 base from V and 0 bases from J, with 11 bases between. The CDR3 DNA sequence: TGTGCCAGCAGCTTAGGAGCACAGCTAAGCACAGATACGCAGTATTTT. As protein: CASSLGAQLSTDTQYF.

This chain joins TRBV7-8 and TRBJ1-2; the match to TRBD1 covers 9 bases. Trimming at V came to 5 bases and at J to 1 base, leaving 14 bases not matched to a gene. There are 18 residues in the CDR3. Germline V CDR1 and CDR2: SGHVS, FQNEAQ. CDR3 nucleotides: TGTGCCAGCAGCAATCCCCCCCCGGACAGGGGCGATAACTATGGCTACACCTTC. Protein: CASSNPPPDRGDNYGYTF.

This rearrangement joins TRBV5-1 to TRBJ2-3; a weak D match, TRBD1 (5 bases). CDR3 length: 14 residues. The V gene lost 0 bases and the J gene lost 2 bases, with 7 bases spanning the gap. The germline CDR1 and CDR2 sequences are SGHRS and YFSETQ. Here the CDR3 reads CASSLDRSTDTQYF. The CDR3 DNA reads TGCGCCAGCAGCTTGGACAGGTCCACAGATACGCAGTATTTT.

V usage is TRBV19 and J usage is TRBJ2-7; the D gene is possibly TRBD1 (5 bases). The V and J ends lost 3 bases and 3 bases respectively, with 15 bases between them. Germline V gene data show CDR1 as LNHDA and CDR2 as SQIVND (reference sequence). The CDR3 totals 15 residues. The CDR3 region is CASSITGSGNYEQYF. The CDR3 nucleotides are TGTGCCAGTAGTATCACCGGGTCAGGGAACTACGAGCAGTACTTC.

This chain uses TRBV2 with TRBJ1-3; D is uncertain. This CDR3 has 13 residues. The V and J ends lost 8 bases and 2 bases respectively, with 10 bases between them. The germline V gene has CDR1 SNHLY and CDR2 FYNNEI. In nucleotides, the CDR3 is TGTGCCAGCTCCCTAGCCCCTGGAAACACCATATATTTT. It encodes CASSLAPGNTIYF.

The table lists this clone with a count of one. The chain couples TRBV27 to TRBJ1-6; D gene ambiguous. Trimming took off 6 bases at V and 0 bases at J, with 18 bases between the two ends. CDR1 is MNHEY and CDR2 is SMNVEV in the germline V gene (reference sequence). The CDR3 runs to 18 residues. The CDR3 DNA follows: TGTGCCAGCAGGTCAAACATCCTGCATAACTCCTATAATTCACCCCTCCACTTT. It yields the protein CASRSNILHNSYNSPLHF.

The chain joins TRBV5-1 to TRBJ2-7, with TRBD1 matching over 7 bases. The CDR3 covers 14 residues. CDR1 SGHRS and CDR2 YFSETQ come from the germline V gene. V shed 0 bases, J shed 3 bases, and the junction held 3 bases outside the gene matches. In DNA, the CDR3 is TGCGCCAGCAGCTTGGGACAGGGTCACTACGAGCAGTACTTC. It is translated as CASSLGQGHYEQYF.

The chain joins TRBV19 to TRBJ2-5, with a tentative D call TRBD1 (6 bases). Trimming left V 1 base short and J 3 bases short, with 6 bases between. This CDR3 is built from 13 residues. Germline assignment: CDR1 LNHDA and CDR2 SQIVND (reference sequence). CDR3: CASSIGDKETQYF. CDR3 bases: TGTGCCAGTAGTATAGGGGACAAAGAGACCCAGTACTTC.

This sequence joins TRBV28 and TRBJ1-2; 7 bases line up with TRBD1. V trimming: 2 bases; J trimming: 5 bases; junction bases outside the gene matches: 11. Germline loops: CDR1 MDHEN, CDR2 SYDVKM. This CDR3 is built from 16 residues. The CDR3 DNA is TGTGCCAGCAGTTTAGTACAGGGGAATTTAGGGTATGGCTACACCTTC. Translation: CASSLVQGNLGYGYTF.

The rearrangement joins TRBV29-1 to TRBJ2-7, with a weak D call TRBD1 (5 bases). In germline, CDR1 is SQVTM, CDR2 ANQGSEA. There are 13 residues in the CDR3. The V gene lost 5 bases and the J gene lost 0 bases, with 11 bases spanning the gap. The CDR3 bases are TGCAGCGTTACCCCGACAGACTCCTACGAGCAGTACTTC. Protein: CSVTPTDSYEQYF.

In DNA, the CDR3 is TGTGCCAGCAGTGAAGGCCTAGCGAGCACAGATACGCAGTATTTT. Residues: CASSEGLASTDTQYF. The genes are TRBV2 and TRBJ2-3, with D perhaps matching TRBD2 (6 bases). The CDR3 covers 15 residues. Germline V gene lookup returns CDR1 SNHLY and CDR2 FYNNEI. Trimming took off 1 base at V and 0 bases at J, with 8 bases between the two ends.

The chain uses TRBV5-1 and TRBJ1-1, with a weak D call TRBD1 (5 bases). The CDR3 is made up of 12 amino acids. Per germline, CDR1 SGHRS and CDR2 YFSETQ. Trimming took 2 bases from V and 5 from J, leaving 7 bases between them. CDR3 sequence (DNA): TGCGCCAGCAGCTTCACAGGAACTGAAGCTTTCTTT. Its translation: CASSFTGTEAFF.

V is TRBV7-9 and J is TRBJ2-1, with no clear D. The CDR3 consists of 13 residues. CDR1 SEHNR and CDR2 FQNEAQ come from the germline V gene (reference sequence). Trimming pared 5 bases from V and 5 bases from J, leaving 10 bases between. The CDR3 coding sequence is TGTGCCAGCAGCCTACCTAGAGACAATGAGCAGTTCTTC. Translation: CASSLPRDNEQFF.

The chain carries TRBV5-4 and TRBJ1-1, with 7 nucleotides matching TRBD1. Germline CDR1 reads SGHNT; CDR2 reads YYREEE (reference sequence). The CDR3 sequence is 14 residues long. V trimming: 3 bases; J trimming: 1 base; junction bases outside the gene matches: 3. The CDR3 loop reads CASSSGQPNTEAFF. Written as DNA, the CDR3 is TGTGCCAGCAGCTCGGGACAGCCGAACACTGAAGCTTTCTTT.

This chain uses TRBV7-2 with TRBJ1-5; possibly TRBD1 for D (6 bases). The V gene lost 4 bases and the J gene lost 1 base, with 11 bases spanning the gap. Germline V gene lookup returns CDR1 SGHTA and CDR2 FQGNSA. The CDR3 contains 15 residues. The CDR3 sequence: CASSSSRGSNQPQHF. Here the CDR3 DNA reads TGTGCCAGCAGCTCCTCCAGGGGAAGCAATCAGCCCCAGCATTTT.

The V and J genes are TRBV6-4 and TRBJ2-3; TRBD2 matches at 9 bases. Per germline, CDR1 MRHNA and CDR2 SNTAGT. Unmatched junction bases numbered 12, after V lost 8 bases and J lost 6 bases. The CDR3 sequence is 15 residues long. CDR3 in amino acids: CASSSIAGASDTQYF. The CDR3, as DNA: TGTGCCAGCTCTTCCATAGCGGGAGCTAGTGATACGCAGTATTTT.

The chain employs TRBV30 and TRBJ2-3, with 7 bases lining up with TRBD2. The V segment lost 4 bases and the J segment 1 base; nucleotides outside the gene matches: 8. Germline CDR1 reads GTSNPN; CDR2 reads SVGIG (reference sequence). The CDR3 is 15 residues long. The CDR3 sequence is CAWKGGGKGTDTQYF. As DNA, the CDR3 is TGTGCCTGGAAAGGCGGGGGTAAGGGCACAGATACGCAGTATTTT. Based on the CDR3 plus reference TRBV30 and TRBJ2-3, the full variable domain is SQTIHQWPATLVQPVGSPLSLECTVEGTSNPNLYWYRQAAGRGLQLLFYSVGIGQISSEVPQNLSASRPQDRQFILSSKKLLLSDSGFYLCAWKGGGKGTDTQYFGPGTRLTVL.